Below, 27 T cell receptor beta chains from the same sample are listed, as sequenced in a study of T cell responses to AZD1222 COVID-19 vaccine. Repertoires were generated with immunoSEQ multiplex PCR, while TCRdb's copy carries only in-frame clones and drops some. The repertoire holds over 100,000 clones, with more than 75% as singletons. Sequences were derived from peripheral blood, sampled 28 days after the second AZD1222 dose. These receptors came from an adult who received the AZD1222 COVID-19 vaccine.

This clone was seen a handful of times. The rearrangement uses TRBV5-1 and TRBJ2-7; D may be TRBD1 (5 bases). Trimming left V 5 bases short and J 3 bases short, with 12 bases between. The CDR3 spans 13 residues. CDR1 SGHRS and CDR2 YFSETQ come from the germline V gene. The CDR3 region is CASSRQGNYEQYF. The CDR3 coding sequence is TGCGCCAGCAGTCGCCAGGGTAACTACGAGCAGTACTTC. The complete variable domain, with remaining parts taken from reference TRBV5-1 and TRBJ2-7, reads KAGVTQTPRYLIKTRGQQVTLSCSPISGHRSVSWYQQTPGQGLQFLFEYFSETQRNKGNFPGRFSGRQFSNSRSEMNVSTLELGDSALYLCASSRQGNYEQYFGPGTRLTVT.

This clone came up once. The chain joins TRBV7-2 to TRBJ1-2; 12 nucleotides align to TRBD1. The CDR3 is 16 residues long. V shed 3 bases and J 5 bases; nucleotides not matched to a gene: 7. CDR1 and CDR2 (germline): SGHTA, FQGNSA. The CDR3 DNA sequence: TGTGCCAGCAGCTTCGGGACAGGGGGCGCGGGATATGGCTACACCTTC. Translating it yields CASSFGTGGAGYGYTF.

V gene TRBV5-1 combines with J gene TRBJ2-1, with unresolved D. This CDR3 comprises 12 residues. CDR1 and CDR2 (germline): SGHRS, YFSETQ. The V end was cut by 1 base, the J end by 9 bases, with 8 bases between. DNA of the CDR3: TGCGCCAGCAGCTTGACGGAAGTTGAGCAGTTCTTC. Amino acids: CASSLTEVEQFF.

This chain joins TRBV28 and TRBJ1-1; no clear D gene. The V and J ends lost 6 bases and 2 bases respectively, with 13 bases between them. Germline V lookup: CDR1 MDHEN, CDR2 SYDVKM. This CDR3 comprises 14 residues. The CDR3 DNA reads as TGTGCCAGCAGCCTCGGCGGCCTAAACACTGAAGCTTTCTTT. It encodes CASSLGGLNTEAFF.

The chain carries TRBV10-2 and TRBJ2-3; 8 bases are shared with TRBD2. The V segment lost 2 bases and the J segment 2 bases; nucleotides outside the gene matches: 12. CDR3 length equals 18 residues. Per germline, CDR1 WSHSY and CDR2 SAAADI. The CDR3 DNA is TGCGCCAGCAGTGAGGGTCCCGCGGCAGCGGGGGACACAGATACGCAGTATTTT. Translating gives CASSEGPAAAGDTDTQYF.

In its sample, this clone was seen once. The chain carries TRBV11-2 and TRBJ2-7; no firm D call. The CDR3 is made up of 14 amino acids. The germline V gene encodes CDR1 SGHAT and CDR2 FQNNGV. Trimming pared 1 base from V and 5 bases from J, leaving 12 bases between. DNA of the CDR3: TGTGCCAGCAGCTTAGTAGTGCACTCGGACGAGCAGTACTTC. Its translation: CASSLVVHSDEQYF.

This CDR3 is CASSLGLNTEAFF. The CDR3 region has the DNA TGCGCCAGCAGCTTGGGCCTAAACACTGAAGCTTTCTTT. This sequence joins TRBV5-1 and TRBJ1-1, with D hard to call. The germline CDR1 and CDR2 sequences are SGHRS and YFSETQ. This CDR3 is 13 amino acids long. Trimming took off 0 bases at V and 2 bases at J, with 5 bases between the two ends.

This clone was seen only a few times. CDR3 residues: CASSWGQWGMNTEAFF. In DNA, the CDR3 is TGTGCCAGCAGTTGGGGCCAATGGGGCATGAACACTGAAGCTTTCTTT. The chain combines TRBV6-2 or TRBV6-3 with TRBJ1-1; TRBD1 is a possible D gene (5 bases). The CDR3 contains 16 residues. Germline loops: CDR1 MNHEY, CDR2 SVGEGT. Between the trimmed V and J ends, which lost 4 bases and 0 bases, there was a span of 15 bases.

V is TRBV11-1 and J is TRBJ1-2; no firm D call. This CDR3 spans 14 amino acids. Trimming shortened V by 4 bases and J by 9 bases, and 18 bases separated the two germline ends. The germline CDR1 and CDR2 sequences are SGHAT and FQDESV (reference sequence). DNA of the CDR3: TGTGCCAGCAGCTCCCAGGACGTTCAAGGGAGCTACACCTTC. Amino acid sequence: CASSSQDVQGSYTF.

This chain links TRBV6-2 or TRBV6-3 with TRBJ2-7; a weak D match, TRBD1 (5 bases). The CDR3 is made up of 13 amino acids. Germline V gene lookup returns CDR1 MNHEY and CDR2 SVGEGT. Trimming took 5 bases from V and 2 from J, leaving 10 bases between them. The CDR3 reads CASSRKDTYEQYF. The CDR3 nucleotides are TGTGCCAGCAGTCGAAAGGACACCTACGAGCAGTACTTC.

The chain recombines TRBV27 with TRBJ2-1, with TRBD1 matching 10 bases. V was clipped by 4 bases and J by 3 bases; unmatched bases: 12. The CDR3 loop spans 18 amino acids. The germline gives CDR1 MNHEY, CDR2 SMNVEV (reference sequence). As DNA, the CDR3 is TGTGCCAGCAGTTCCAGTCACCCCGACAGGGGGCTCTACAATGAGCAGTTCTTC. It translates to CASSSSHPDRGLYNEQFF.

The J gene is TRBJ2-1, the V gene TRBV30, with TRBD2 matching over 8 bases. From germline, CDR1 is GTSNPN and CDR2 SVGIG (reference sequence). The CDR3 extends over 15 amino acids. The V gene end was trimmed by 2 bases and the J gene end by 8 bases; junction bases not matched to a gene: 11. The DNA of the CDR3 is TGTGCCTGGAGTATAATCGGGGGGGCCGTAGATGAGCAGTTCTTC. The encoded protein is CAWSIIGGAVDEQFF.

Worth noting for this clone: Within the sample, other DNA sequences also encode this same CDR3. V usage is TRBV27 and J usage is TRBJ2-2; weak D call: TRBD1 (6 bases). Germline CDR1 MNHEY, CDR2 SMNVEV (reference sequence). The ends were cut back, 6 bases at V and 1 base at J, with 9 bases in the middle. This CDR3 spans 14 amino acids. CDR3 residues: CASSLGQNTGELFF. The CDR3 DNA is TGTGCCAGCAGCCTGGGACAGAACACCGGGGAGCTGTTTTTT.

This chain links TRBV7-2 with TRBJ1-3; D is perhaps TRBD1 (5 bases). The V and J ends lost 1 base and 1 base respectively, with 8 bases between them. Germline V gene lookup returns CDR1 SGHTA and CDR2 FQGNSA. This CDR3 contains 15 residues. The CDR3 coding sequence is TGTGCCAGCAGCTTAGAGTCAGGGTCTGGAAACACCATATATTTT. Its translation is CASSLESGSGNTIYF.

This chain links TRBV2 with TRBJ1-3; D is undetermined. This CDR3 spans 13 amino acids. Trimming stripped 5 bases from V and 11 bases from J, with 16 bases between. The germline gives CDR1 SNHLY, CDR2 FYNNEI. This CDR3 is CASSNSRTSAIYF. Written as DNA, the CDR3 is TGTGCCAGCAGTAACTCTCGGACCTCGGCCATATATTTT.

V is TRBV5-4 and J is TRBJ2-3, with a weak D call TRBD2 (7 bases). CDR1 SGHNT and CDR2 YYREEE come from the germline V gene (reference sequence). The CDR3 spans 16 residues. V lost 4 bases, J lost 1 base, and 16 bases lay in between. The CDR3 nucleotides are TGTGCCAGCAGCCCAAAGGGGGGGACGGGCACAGATACGCAGTATTTT. This translates into CASSPKGGTGTDTQYF.

V usage is TRBV3-1 (or the pseudogene TRBV3-2) and J usage is TRBJ1-2, with 7 bases matching TRBD1. CDR1 is LGHDT, CDR2 YNNKEL, per germline (reference sequence). The CDR3 length is 15 residues. With 2 bases clipped from V and 5 bases from J, the junction kept 8 bases outside the gene matches. CDR3 protein: CASSQNPGGIYGYTF. CDR3 DNA: TGTGCCAGCAGCCAAAACCCAGGGGGAATTTATGGCTACACCTTC.

The CDR3 sequence: CASSLQPNTEAFF. CDR3 nucleotide sequence: TGTGCCAGCAGCCTCCAGCCGAACACTGAAGCTTTCTTT. The V and J genes are TRBV7-3 and TRBJ1-1; D unclear. Per the germline V gene, CDR1 is SGHTA and CDR2 is FQGTGA. The CDR3 sequence is 13 residues long. Trimming shortened V by 5 bases and J by 1 base, and 8 bases separated the two germline ends.

The chain combines TRBV6-6 with TRBJ2-4; the D is unclear. V gave up 5 bases and J gave up 1 base, with 21 bases separating them. Germline V lookup: CDR1 MNHNY, CDR2 SVGAGI (reference sequence). The CDR3 has 18 amino acids. CDR3 coding DNA: TGTGCCAGCAGTCTCAACCCCCAGATCAGTAGCGCCAAAAACATTCAGTACTTC. It yields the protein CASSLNPQISSAKNIQYF.

The chain uses TRBV14 and TRBJ2-7; the match to TRBD2 covers 13 bases. The V and J ends lost 5 bases and 3 bases, in that order; junction bases with no gene match: 4. The CDR3 extends over 15 amino acids. Germline CDR1 reads SGHDN; CDR2 reads FVKESK. CDR3 coding DNA: TGTGCCAGCAGCGCCGGACTAGCGGGAGTCTACGAGCAGTACTTC. Translation gives CASSAGLAGVYEQYF.

The chain recombines TRBV7-9 with TRBJ1-6; possible D gene TRBD1, 5 bases. Deletions cut 1 base from V and 10 bases from J, with 8 bases between. The V gene's germline CDR1 is SEHNR and CDR2 FQNEAQ (reference sequence). The CDR3 extends over 13 amino acids. DNA of the CDR3: TGTGCCAGCAGCTTAGGGGGCCGGTCACCCCTCCACTTT. Translation: CASSLGGRSPLHF.

This clone was detected a few times. The chain combines TRBV3-1 (or the pseudogene TRBV3-2) with TRBJ1-3, with a possible D match to TRBD1 (6 bases). The CDR3 covers 15 residues. Germline-derived CDR1 and CDR2 are LGHDT and YNNKEL (reference sequence). V shed 4 bases and J shed 2 bases, with 12 bases lying between them. The CDR3 nucleotides are TGTGCCAGCAGCCGAACAGGGTCGGCTGGAAACACCATATATTTT. This sequence encodes CASSRTGSAGNTIYF.

The V gene is TRBV3-1 (or the pseudogene TRBV3-2), the J gene TRBJ2-7, with D perhaps matching TRBD1 (6 bases). The CDR3 runs 18 residues. V shed 4 bases and J shed 0 bases, with 22 bases lying between them. CDR1 is LGHDT, CDR2 YNNKEL, per germline (reference sequence). The CDR3, as DNA: TGTGCCAGCAGCCTAGGACAGTTTGGCGTCCTTAGCTCCTACGAGCAGTACTTC. Its protein product is CASSLGQFGVLSSYEQYF.

This chain joins TRBV5-6 and TRBJ2-3; D gene ambiguous. Trimming removed 0 bases at V and 1 base at J, with 9 bases between. The CDR3 has 15 residues. The V gene's germline CDR1 is SGHDT and CDR2 YYEEEE. Written as DNA, the CDR3 is TGTGCCAGCAGCTTGGCAGGTCGGGGCACAGATACGCAGTATTTT. Translating gives CASSLAGRGTDTQYF. The full variable domain, rest sourced from reference TRBV5-6 and TRBJ2-3, is DAGVTQSPTHLIKTRGQQVTLRCSPKSGHDTVSWYQQALGQGPQFIFQYYEEEERQRGNFPDRFSGHQFPNYSSELNVNALLLGDSALYLCASSLAGRGTDTQYFGPGTRLTVL.

The chain has TRBV7-2 and TRBJ1-2, with TRBD1 as a possible D gene (5 bases). V was clipped by 3 bases and J by 0 bases, with 14 bases between them. From germline, CDR1 is SGHTA and CDR2 FQGNSA. The CDR3 consists of 16 residues. CDR3 nucleotide sequence: TGTGCCAGCAGCTTGGGCTCAGGGCCAGCTAACTATGGCTACACCTTC. It encodes CASSLGSGPANYGYTF.

V gene TRBV9 combines with J gene TRBJ1-4; D is ambiguous. V was clipped by 8 bases and J by 3 bases, with 14 bases between them. Germline CDR1 and CDR2: SGDLS and YYNGEE. This CDR3 has 14 residues. CDR3 protein: CARRGLESNEKLFF. The DNA for the CDR3 is TGTGCCAGGCGGGGTCTGGAATCTAATGAAAAACTGTTTTTT.

To note about this clone: Germline is not matched at one junction end, which may reflect a read error. CDR3 in amino acids: CASSFARTAQGTQYF. The CDR3 bases are TGTGCCAGCAGTTTTGCTCGGACAGCTCAAGGGACCCAGTACTTC. The genes are TRBV5-4 and TRBJ2-5, with D possibly matching TRBD1 (6 bases). The CDR3 consists of 15 residues. Germline loops: CDR1 SGHNT, CDR2 YYREEE (reference sequence).